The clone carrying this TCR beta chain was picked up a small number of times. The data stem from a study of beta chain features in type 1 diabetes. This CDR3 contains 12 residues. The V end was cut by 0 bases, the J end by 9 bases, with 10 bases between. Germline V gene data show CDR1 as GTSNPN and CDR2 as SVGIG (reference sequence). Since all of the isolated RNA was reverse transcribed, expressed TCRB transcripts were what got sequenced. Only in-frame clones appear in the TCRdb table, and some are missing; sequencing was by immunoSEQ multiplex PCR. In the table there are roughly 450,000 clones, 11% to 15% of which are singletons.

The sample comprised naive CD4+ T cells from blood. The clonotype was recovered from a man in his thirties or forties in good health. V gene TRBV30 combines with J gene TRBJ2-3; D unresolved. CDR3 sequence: CAWSVRGGTQYF. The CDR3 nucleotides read TGTGCCTGGAGTGTACGCGGCGGAACGCAGTATTTT. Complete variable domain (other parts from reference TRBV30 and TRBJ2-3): SQTIHQWPATLVQPVGSPLSLECTVEGTSNPNLYWYRQAAGRGLQLLFYSVGIGQISSEVPQNLSASRPQDRQFILSSKKLLLSDSGFYLCAWSVRGGTQYFGPGTRLTVL.